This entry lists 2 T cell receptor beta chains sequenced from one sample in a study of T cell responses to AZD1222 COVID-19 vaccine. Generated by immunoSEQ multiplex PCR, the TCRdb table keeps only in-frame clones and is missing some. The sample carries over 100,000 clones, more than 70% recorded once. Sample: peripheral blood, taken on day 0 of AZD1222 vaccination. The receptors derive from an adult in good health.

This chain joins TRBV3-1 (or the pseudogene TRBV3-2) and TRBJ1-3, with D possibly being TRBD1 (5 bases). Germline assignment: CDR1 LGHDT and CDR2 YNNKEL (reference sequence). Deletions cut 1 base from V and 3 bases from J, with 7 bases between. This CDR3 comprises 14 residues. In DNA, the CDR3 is TGTGCCAGCAGCCAAGGGGGGATTGGAAACACCATATATTTT. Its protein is CASSQGGIGNTIYF.

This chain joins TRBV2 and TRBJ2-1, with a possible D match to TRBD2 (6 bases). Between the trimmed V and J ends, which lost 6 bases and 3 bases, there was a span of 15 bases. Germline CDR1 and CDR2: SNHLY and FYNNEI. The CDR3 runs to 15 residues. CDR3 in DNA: TGTGCCAGCAGGGTTGGCGGGGTTAACTACAATGAGCAGTTCTTC. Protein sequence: CASRVGGVNYNEQFF.